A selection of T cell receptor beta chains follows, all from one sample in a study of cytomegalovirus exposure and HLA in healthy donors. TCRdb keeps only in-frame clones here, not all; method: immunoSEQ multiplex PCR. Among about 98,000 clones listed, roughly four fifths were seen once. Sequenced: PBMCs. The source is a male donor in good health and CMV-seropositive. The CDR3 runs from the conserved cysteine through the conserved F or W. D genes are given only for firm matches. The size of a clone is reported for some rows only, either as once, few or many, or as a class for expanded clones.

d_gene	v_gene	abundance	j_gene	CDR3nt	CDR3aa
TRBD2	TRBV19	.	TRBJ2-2	TGTGCCAGTAGTATAGTCCGGGAGGGGACCGGGGAGCTGTTTTTT	CASSIVREGTGELFF
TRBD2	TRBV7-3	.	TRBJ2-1	TGTGCCAGCAGGTATAGAGCGGGAGTGCAGAATGAGCAGTTCTTC	CASRYRAGVQNEQFF
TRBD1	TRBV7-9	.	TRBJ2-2	TGTGCCAGCAGCTTGGGACAGAGCACCGGGGAGCTGTTTTTT	CASSLGQSTGELFF
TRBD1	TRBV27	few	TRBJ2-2	TGTGCCAGCAGTCCCTGGACAGGGCGAGGCACCGGGGAGCTGTTTTTT	CASSPWTGRGTGELFF
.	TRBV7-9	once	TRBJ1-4	TGTTCCAGCAGCTTATGGGGAGCTAATGAAAAACTGTTTTTT	CSSSLWGANEKLFF
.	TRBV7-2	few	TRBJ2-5	TGTGCCAGCAGCTTTAGACTCCTCCAGACCCAGTACTTC	CASSFRLLQTQYF
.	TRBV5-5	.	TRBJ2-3	TGTGCCAGCAGCTTGTCTAGCACAGATACGCAGTATTTT	CASSLSSTDTQYF
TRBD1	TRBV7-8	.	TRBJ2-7	TGTGCCAGCAGTCCACGTCCGGGACAGGGGGTAGACGAGCAGTACTTC	CASSPRPGQGVDEQYF
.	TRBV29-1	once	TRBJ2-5	TGCAGCGTTGCCCCGTCTTATCAAGAGACCCAGTACTTC	CSVAPSYQETQYF
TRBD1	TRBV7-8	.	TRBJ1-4	TGTGCCAGCAGCATAGGACAGGATAATGAAAAACTGTTTTTT	CASSIGQDNEKLFF
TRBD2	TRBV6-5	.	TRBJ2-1	TGTGCCAGCGGAACCGGGACTAGCGGAAATGAGCAGTTCTTC	CASGTGTSGNEQFF
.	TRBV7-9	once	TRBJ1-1	TGTGCCAGCAGCTTTTCCGTCAACACTGAAGCTTTCTTT	CASSFSVNTEAFF
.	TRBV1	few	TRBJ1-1	TGCACCAGCAGCCAAGATGGCACAGGGGGCTTCATGAACACTGAAGCTTTCTTT	CTSSQDGTGGFMNTEAFF
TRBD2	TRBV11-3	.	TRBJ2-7	TGTGCCAGCAGCTTAGATCAGGGGACTAGCGGCTCCTACGAGCAGTACTTC	CASSLDQGTSGSYEQYF
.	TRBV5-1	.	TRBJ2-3	TGCGCCAGCAGGGAACAGGGCTTCACAGATACGCAGTATTTT	CASREQGFTDTQYF
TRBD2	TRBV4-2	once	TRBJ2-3	TGTGCCAGCAGCCAAGGGACTAGCGGGGTGGCAGATACGCAGTATTTT	CASSQGTSGVADTQYF
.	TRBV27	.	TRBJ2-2	TGTGCCAGCAGTTCAACCCTAGCGAACACCGGGGAGCTGTTTTTT	CASSSTLANTGELFF
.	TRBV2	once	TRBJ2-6	TGTGCCAGCAGTTTTGACAGCTCTGGGGCCAACGTCCTGACTTTC	CASSFDSSGANVLTF
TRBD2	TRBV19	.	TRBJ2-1	TGTGCCAGTAGTCTGAATCCTAGCGGTCCCTCGAATGAGCAGTTCTTC	CASSLNPSGPSNEQFF
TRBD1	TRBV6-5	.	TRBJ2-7	TGTGCCAGCAGTTATGGACAGGGCCGGTCTTACGAGCAGTACTTC	CASSYGQGRSYEQYF
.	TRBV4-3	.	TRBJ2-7	TGCGCCAGCAGCCAAGCTCGGACAAGGAACTACGAGCAGTACTTC	CASSQARTRNYEQYF
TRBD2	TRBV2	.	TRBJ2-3	TGTGCCAGCAGCCTCGGAGGTTTAGCGGGAGGTGGGGCAGATACGCAGTATTTT	CASSLGGLAGGGADTQYF
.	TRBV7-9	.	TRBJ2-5	TGTGCCAGCAGCTTATCGGCAGGGCAAGAGACCCAGTACTTC	CASSLSAGQETQYF
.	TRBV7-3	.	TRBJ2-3	TGTGCCAGCAGCTCACAGGGCGGATGGGCAGATACGCAGTATTTT	CASSSQGGWADTQYF
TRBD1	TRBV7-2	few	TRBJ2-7	TGTGCCAGCAGCTCGACAGGGAGCTCCTACGAGCAGTACTTC	CASSSTGSSYEQYF
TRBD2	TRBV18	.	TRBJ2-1	TGTGCCAGCTCACCAGTGTCTAGCGGAAGCAATGAGCAGTTCTTC	CASSPVSSGSNEQFF
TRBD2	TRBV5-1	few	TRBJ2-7	TGCGCCAGCAGCAACACCGGGACTAGCGTCGGCGAGCAGTACTTC	CASSNTGTSVGEQYF
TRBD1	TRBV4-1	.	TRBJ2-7	TGCGCCAGCAGCCGACCCGGGACAGGGTACGAGCAGTACTTC	CASSRPGTGYEQYF
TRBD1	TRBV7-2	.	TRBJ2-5	TGTGCCAGCAGCTCTACACGGGGACAGGGGGCTGGGGAGACCCAGTACTTC	CASSSTRGQGAGETQYF
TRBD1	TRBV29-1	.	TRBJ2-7	TGCAGCGTGGGAGGGACAGGGTTGGGGGAGCAGTACTTC	CSVGGTGLGEQYF
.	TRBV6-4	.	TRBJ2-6	TGTGCCAGCGAGACCAGGGCTGGGGCCAACGTCCTGACTTTC	CASETRAGANVLTF
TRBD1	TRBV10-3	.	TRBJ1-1	TGTGCCATCAACATACAGGGGGGAAGTGAAGCTTTCTTT	CAINIQGGSEAFF
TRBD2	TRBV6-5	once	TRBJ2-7	TGTGCCAGTAACAAAGCGGGAGCCTACGAGCAGTACTTC	CASNKAGAYEQYF
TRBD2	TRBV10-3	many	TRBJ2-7	TGTGCCATCAGTAGAACCGGGACTAGCGGTTACGAGCAGTACTTC	CAISRTGTSGYEQYF
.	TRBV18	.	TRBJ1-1	TGTGCCAGCTCACCTGCCCCGGGACAAGCTGCGGCTTTCTTT	CASSPAPGQAAAFF
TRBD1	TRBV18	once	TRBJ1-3	TGTGCCAGCTCACCCGGAGAAGGACAGGGCCCTCTGGAAAGCACCATATATTTT	CASSPGEGQGPLESTIYF
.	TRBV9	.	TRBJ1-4	TGTGCCAGCAGCCCCGGGGGGAATGAAAAACTGTTTTTT	CASSPGGNEKLFF
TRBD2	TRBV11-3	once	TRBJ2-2	TGTGCCAGCAGCGCTAGGGAGCCGGGAGGGGGGAACACCGGGGAGCTGTTTTTT	CASSAREPGGGNTGELFF
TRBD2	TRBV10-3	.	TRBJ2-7	TGTGCCATCAGAGTGGGACTAGCGGGAGGCCCTTCCTACGAGCAGTACTTC	CAIRVGLAGGPSYEQYF
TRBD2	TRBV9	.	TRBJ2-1	TGTGCCAGCAGCGCCGGAGCGGGAGCGGTCTACAATGAGCAGTTCTTC	CASSAGAGAVYNEQFF
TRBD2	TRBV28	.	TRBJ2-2	TGTGCCAGCAGTTCGGGGGGAACCGGGGAGCTGTTTTTT	CASSSGGTGELFF
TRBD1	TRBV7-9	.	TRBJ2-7	TGTGCCAGCAGCCCGGGACAGGACCTCGAGCAGTACTTC	CASSPGQDLEQYF
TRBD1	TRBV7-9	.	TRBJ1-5	TGTGCCAGCAGCCGGTGGAGCGGGACAGGAAATCAGCCCCAGCATTTT	CASSRWSGTGNQPQHF
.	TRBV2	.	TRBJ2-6	TGTGCCAGCATACAGGTCTCTGGGGCCAACGTCCTGACTTTC	CASIQVSGANVLTF